This T cell receptor (beta chain) stems from a study of Ad26.COV2.S vaccination and SARS-CoV-2 variants. Stated treatment: some 19 received Ad26.COV2.S at low or high dose, single or two shots; roughly 5 received placebo; per-sample allocation not given. The samples were gathered on day 63 after the first injection of vaccine or placebo. TCRdb keeps only in-frame clones here, not all; method: immunoSEQ multiplex PCR. The sample carries a few hundred thousand clones, roughly 91% recorded once. This CDR3 has 16 amino acids. CDR1 is SNHLY, CDR2 FYNNEI, per germline. Germline trimming cut 5 bases from V and 1 base from J; bases unmatched to any gene: 7.

This receptor was obtained from a person aged 18-65 years who received the Ad26.COV2.S COVID-19 vaccine or a placebo. This sample comprised peripheral blood, obtained in a trial of Ad26.COV2.S vaccine versus placebo. V gene TRBV2 combines with J gene TRBJ1-5, with 8 nucleotides matching TRBD1. The CDR3 DNA reads as TGTGCCAGCAGTCTAGACAGGGGTACGAGCAATCAGCCCCAGCATTTT. This sequence encodes CASSLDRGTSNQPQHF.